The next 23 T cell receptor beta chains were all read from a single sample in a study of CD8 T cells in ankylosing spondylitis (dated by TCRdb to 2016 to 2017). Library prep was done by 5' RACE. The data were produced on an Illumina HiSeq 2500. TCRdb reanalyzed the raw reads on its own, using fastp at Q25 for trimming and MiXCR for clone calling, and kept in-frame beta chains. All rows with the same CDR3 protein become a single entry with the most common DNA and genes. In this sample the table shows around 75,000 distinct CDR3 sequences, approximately 5.3% of which occur a single time. Approximately 2% of the sample comes from the top ten. Sequenced input: blood, either unsorted or a sorted T cell fraction (not recorded which). The origin of the receptors is a male donor with ankylosing spondylitis or in good health (not recorded which).

This clonotype showed up many times. The chain uses TRBV7-3 and TRBJ2-1, with a possible D match to TRBD2 (5 bases). The V end lost 2 bases, the J end lost 9 bases, and 20 bases lay between the germline ends. The CDR3 spans 16 residues. The germline CDR1 and CDR2 sequences are SGHTA and FQGTGA. The DNA of the CDR3 is TGTGCCAGCAGCTTAGGATCTAGCCCGGGGATAAGTGAGCAGTTCTTC. This encodes CASSLGSSPGISEQFF.

This clonotype was observed a few times. A read error may produce the germline difference seen at one junction end. The rearrangement uses TRBV12-3 or TRBV12-4 and TRBJ2-1, with D unclear. CDR3 length equals 18 residues. The CDR3 DNA is TGTACCAGCAGTTTAGCCCCGGAGTGGGGAAGCTCCTACAATGAGCAGTTCTTC. Its protein is CTSSLAPEWGSSYNEQFF.

Many counts were recorded for this clonotype. The chain uses TRBV5-6 and TRBJ1-1, with TRBD1 identical over 11 bases. With 3 bases clipped from V and 5 bases from J, the junction kept 6 bases outside the gene matches. CDR3 length: 15 residues. Germline CDR1 SGHDT, CDR2 YYEEEE. CDR3 DNA: TGTGCCAGCAGCTGGGACAGGGGGAGAGGGACTGAAGCTTTCTTT. Translated: CASSWDRGRGTEAFF.

This clonotype has at least ten counts. The chain couples TRBV4-1 to TRBJ2-2; D possibly corresponds to TRBD1 (6 bases). The germline CDR1 and CDR2 sequences are MGHRA and YSYEKL. The V gene lost 4 bases and the J gene lost 0 bases, with 9 bases spanning the gap. CDR3 length equals 15 residues. The CDR3 coding sequence is TGCGCCAGCAGCCGAGGGACATCGAACACCGGGGAGCTGTTTTTT. This translates into CASSRGTSNTGELFF.

This clonotype was counted many times. The chain uses TRBV28 and TRBJ1-2; D is undetermined. The V end lost 3 bases, the J end lost 8 bases, and 16 bases lay between the germline ends. CDR1 and CDR2 (germline): MDHEN, SYDVKM. The CDR3 spans 14 residues. CDR3 region: CASSLTTLSPGYTF. The DNA for the CDR3 is TGTGCCAGCAGTTTGACGACCTTGAGCCCCGGCTACACCTTC.

V and J are TRBV30 and TRBJ2-7; TRBD1 is a possible D gene (5 bases). This CDR3 has 13 residues. V gave up 4 bases and J gave up 3 bases, with 13 bases separating them. CDR1 GTSNPN and CDR2 SVGIG come from the germline V gene (reference sequence). The CDR3 sequence is CAWKGRAIYEQYF. The CDR3 coding sequence is TGTGCCTGGAAAGGCAGGGCTATCTACGAGCAGTACTTC.

This clonotype has only a few counts. A much larger clone lies a single base off, so this may be a read error. V is TRBV5-5 and J is TRBJ2-2, with D unclear. V gave up 6 bases and J gave up 3 bases, with 15 bases separating them. The CDR3 extends over 15 amino acids. CDR1 is SGHKS and CDR2 is YYEKEE in the germline V gene (reference sequence). This chain's CDR3 is CASNLTPPYTGELFF. CDR3 DNA sequence: TGTGCCAGCAACTTAACTCCCCCCTACACCGGGGAGCTGTTTTTT.

This clonotype was recorded at least ten times. This sequence joins TRBV20-1 and TRBJ1-5; no firm D call. Trimming took 1 base from V and 1 from J, leaving 5 bases between them. Germline V gene sequence: CDR1 DFQATT, CDR2 SNEGSKA (reference sequence). The CDR3 extends over 13 amino acids. The CDR3 coding sequence is TGCAGTGCTAGAGCAAGCAGCAATCAGCCCCAGCATTTT. Amino acids: CSARASSNQPQHF.

This clonotype was recorded many times. CDR3 sequence reads: CASRRAVSTEAFF. DNA of the CDR3: TGTGCCAGCAGACGGGCAGTAAGCACTGAAGCTTTCTTT. The chain employs TRBV12-3 or TRBV12-4 and TRBJ1-1; D not certain. This CDR3 contains 13 residues. V was clipped by 6 bases and J by 4 bases, with 12 bases between them.

The table lists this clonotype with many counts. This chain connects TRBV12-3 or TRBV12-4 to TRBJ2-1; D not resolved. The V end was cut by 5 bases, the J end by 10 bases, with 12 bases between. This CDR3 contains 12 residues. The DNA for the CDR3 is TGTGCCAGCAGTCCAAGCATCTGGGAGCAGTTCTTC. Amino acid sequence: CASSPSIWEQFF.

This clonotype was counted many times. V is TRBV4-3 and J is TRBJ1-5; a possible D gene is TRBD1 (5 bases). Looked up from germline, CDR1 is LGHNA and CDR2 is YSLEER. Trimming removed 0 bases at V and 5 bases at J, with 14 bases between. CDR3 length: 16 residues. CDR3 in amino acids: CASSQDLRQGDQPQHF. DNA of the CDR3: TGCGCCAGCAGCCAAGACTTACGGCAGGGAGATCAGCCCCAGCATTTT.

This clonotype was counted many times. The V and J genes are TRBV7-8 and TRBJ2-3; D is perhaps TRBD1 or TRBD2 (5 bases each). CDR3 length: 14 residues. The germline V gene has CDR1 SGHVS and CDR2 FQNEAQ. Trimming shortened V by 5 bases and J by 5 bases, and 14 bases separated the two germline ends. The CDR3 is CASSRGRTEDTQYF. The DNA of the CDR3 is TGTGCCAGCAGCCGGGGACGGACCGAAGATACGCAGTATTTT.

The gene calls are TRBV29-1 and TRBJ1-5, with D possibly matching TRBD1 (5 bases). There are 15 residues in the CDR3. Germline V gene data show CDR1 as SQVTM and CDR2 as ANQGSEA. V lost 2 bases and J lost 4, with 15 bases in between. The CDR3 loop is CSVELAGRGNQPQHF. The CDR3 DNA follows: TGCAGCGTTGAATTGGCGGGGCGGGGAAATCAGCCCCAGCATTTT.

There are many counts of this clonotype. This sequence joins TRBV5-1 and TRBJ2-7, with TRBD1 matching 7 bases. V was clipped by 4 bases and J by 5 bases; unmatched bases: 15. This CDR3 region has 16 residues. Germline V gene sequence: CDR1 SGHRS, CDR2 YFSETQ. The DNA for the CDR3 is TGCGCCAGCAGCCCTCCCCGGGACAGTTCTCTCGACGAGCAGTACTTC. The encoded protein is CASSPPRDSSLDEQYF. Based on the CDR3 plus reference TRBV5-1 and TRBJ2-7, the full variable domain is KAGVTQTPRYLIKTRGQQVTLSCSPISGHRSVSWYQQTPGQGLQFLFEYFSETQRNKGNFPGRFSGRQFSNSRSEMNVSTLELGDSALYLCASSPPRDSSLDEQYFGPGTRLTVT.

This clonotype showed up many times. The chain has TRBV5-1 and TRBJ2-2; 7 bases are a match to TRBD1. Germline loops: CDR1 SGHRS, CDR2 YFSETQ. V was clipped by 4 bases and J by 5 bases; unmatched bases: 11. The CDR3 totals 16 residues. CDR3 in DNA: TGCGCCAGCAGCACCGGACAGGAAGGGGTTACCGGGGAGCTGTTTTTT. Translated: CASSTGQEGVTGELFF.

The genes are TRBV28 and TRBJ1-1; D is undetermined. The CDR3 extends over 12 amino acids. CDR1 and CDR2 (germline): MDHEN, SYDVKM. Trimming pared 5 bases from V and 6 bases from J, leaving 10 bases between. The CDR3: CASSLGEAEAFF. CDR3 DNA sequence: TGTGCCAGCAGTCTCGGGGAGGCTGAAGCTTTCTTT.

This clonotype was seen ten or more times. This rearrangement joins TRBV20-1 to TRBJ2-1; D not resolved. Per the germline V gene, CDR1 is DFQATT and CDR2 is SNEGSKA (reference sequence). V was cut by 8 bases and J by 5 bases, with 19 bases left in between. CDR3 length equals 14 residues. CDR3 in amino acids: CSRERPAAHNEQFF. As DNA, the CDR3 is TGCAGTAGAGAAAGGCCAGCAGCCCACAATGAGCAGTTCTTC.

At least ten counts were recorded for this clonotype. The rearrangement joins TRBV7-3 to TRBJ2-2; D is possibly TRBD1 (6 bases). Germline V CDR1 and CDR2: SGHTA, FQGTGA. CDR3 size: 17 residues. V was trimmed by 3 bases and J by 0 bases, leaving 14 bases between them. The CDR3 region is CASSLGMGTSNTGELFF. CDR3 coding DNA: TGTGCCAGCAGCTTGGGGATGGGGACATCGAACACCGGGGAGCTGTTTTTT.

This clonotype was recorded many times. The J gene is TRBJ2-7, the V gene TRBV20-1; D uncertain. The ends were cut back, 5 bases at V and 0 bases at J, with 11 bases in the middle. The CDR3 is made up of 13 amino acids. Per the germline V gene, CDR1 is DFQATT and CDR2 is SNEGSKA (reference sequence). In nucleotides, the CDR3 is TGCAGTGCTCCCCCAGCGAGCTCCTACGAGCAGTACTTC. Translation: CSAPPASSYEQYF.

At least ten counts were recorded for this clonotype. The chain couples TRBV5-4 to TRBJ1-1, with TRBD1 as a possible D gene (5 bases). Trimming left V 0 bases short and J 7 bases short, with 13 bases between. The germline CDR1 and CDR2 sequences are SGHNT and YYREEE (reference sequence). The CDR3 consists of 14 residues. DNA for the CDR3: TGTGCCAGCAGCTTGGCCACTAGTGGGGGTGAAGCTTTCTTT. This sequence encodes CASSLATSGGEAFF. Full variable domain (outside the CDR3, taken from reference TRBV5-4 and TRBJ1-1): ETGVTQSPTHLIKTRGQQVTLRCSSQSGHNTVSWYQQALGQGPQFIFQYYREEENGRGNFPPRFSGLQFPNYSSELNVNALELDDSALYLCASSLATSGGEAFFGQGTRLTVV.

The sample holds many counts of this clonotype. A much larger clone lies one base from this, so it may be a read error. The V and J genes are TRBV28 and TRBJ2-7, with D unclear. The germline V gene has CDR1 MDHEN and CDR2 SYDVKM. V lost 7 bases, J lost 2 bases, and 6 bases lay in between. The CDR3 extends over 11 amino acids. In DNA, the CDR3 is TGTGCCAGCAACCAAGCCTACGAGCAGTACTTC. Protein sequence: CASNQAYEQYF.

This clonotype has at least ten counts. Here the CDR3 reads CASSPDSNSPLHF. In nucleotides, the CDR3 is TGCGCCAGCAGCCCCGACAGTAATTCACCCCTCCACTTT. The V call is TRBV5-1, the J call TRBJ1-6, with a weak D call TRBD1 (5 bases). The CDR3 loop spans 13 amino acids. CDR1 and CDR2 from the germline V gene are SGHRS and YFSETQ. Trimming left V 4 bases short and J 6 bases short, with 8 bases between.

This clonotype has ten or more counts. The chain employs TRBV5-1 and TRBJ2-6; TRBD1 matches 9 bases. Germline-derived CDR1 and CDR2 are SGHRS and YFSETQ. CDR3 length equals 18 residues. The V segment lost 3 bases and the J segment 4 bases; nucleotides outside the gene matches: 11. The CDR3: CASSSSGQGFSGANVLTF. The CDR3 DNA sequence: TGCGCCAGCAGCTCTTCAGGACAGGGGTTCTCCGGGGCCAACGTCCTGACTTTC.